The count of the clone carrying this TCR beta chain is one. The target antigen is unknown. TCRdb keeps only in-frame clones here, not all; method: immunoSEQ multiplex PCR. The profile shows some 34,000 clones, about four fifths of them singletons. The data stem from a study of T cells in localized non-small cell lung cancer. Germline loops: CDR1 SEHNR, CDR2 FQNEAQ (reference sequence). Trimming shortened V by 2 bases and J by 1 base, and 9 bases separated the two germline ends. CDR3 length: 15 residues. Study-wide results and limits: A raised T cell density in blood coincided with lengthier overall survival. Owing to sequencing of a solitary tumor region, heterogeneity cannot be discounted. Tumor trailed uninvolved adjacent lung in T cell clonality, which peaked there.

The starting material was peripheral blood, obtained before any cancer treatment. This TCR came from a male donor older than 55 with stage III squamous cell lung carcinoma. This chain links TRBV7-9 with TRBJ2-1, with no clear D. The CDR3 region has the DNA TGTGCCAGCAGCTTAACACTATCATCCTACAATGAGCAGTTCTTC. Encoded protein: CASSLTLSSYNEQFF.